The 27 T cell receptor beta chains presented below share a single source sample, sequenced in a study of shared clonotypes between healthy human individuals. This table comes from immunoSEQ multiplex PCR, and its TCRdb copy is limited to in-frame clones, with some not included. The table shows around 700,000 clones, with around 72% occurring only once. Sequenced sample: memory CD4+ T cells sorted from blood. Subset of the sample: CD45RA-negative fraction. The receptor source for this set is a woman between 25 and 40 years old in good health.

This clone was found a few times. The sample contains more than one DNA sequence encoding this CDR3. V is TRBV5-1 and J is TRBJ1-2; possibly TRBD1 for D (5 bases). The CDR3 runs to 14 residues. Germline V gene data show CDR1 as SGHRS and CDR2 as YFSETQ. V dropped 4 bases and J dropped 0 bases, with 10 bases sitting between them. The CDR3 loop is CASSPGTTNYGYTF. CDR3 in DNA: TGCGCCAGCAGCCCCGGGACGACTAACTATGGCTACACCTTC.

This clone was recorded many times. This chain uses TRBV19 with TRBJ2-3; D call uncertain. CDR3 length: 18 amino acids. V was shortened by 6 bases and J by 0 bases, with 22 bases between the two germline ends. Germline values: CDR1 LNHDA, CDR2 SQIVND (reference sequence). CDR3 in amino acids: CASSKTRSRIPSTDTQYF. The CDR3 coding sequence is TGTGCCAGTAGCAAAACGCGGTCCCGCATCCCTAGCACAGATACGCAGTATTTT.

The chain recombines TRBV5-7 with TRBJ1-4, with TRBD1 matching over 8 bases. TRBV5-7 is noted as an ORF with a role that remains uncertain. Trimming cost V 2 bases and J 10 bases; bases outside gene matches: 10. The CDR3 has 15 amino acids. In nucleotides, the CDR3 is TGTGCCAGCAGCTTAAAGGACAGGGTATTTGGAAAACTGTTTTTT. This codes for CASSLKDRVFGKLFF.

The rearrangement links TRBV6-5 to TRBJ2-7; 9 bases are a match to TRBD1. V was pared by 0 bases and J by 3 bases, with 6 bases of the junction left unmatched. CDR1 and CDR2 (germline): MNHEY, SVGAGI. This CDR3 comprises 16 residues. CDR3: CASSYSRGTGFYEQYF. The CDR3 nucleotides read TGTGCCAGCAGTTACTCCCGCGGGACAGGGTTCTACGAGCAGTACTTC.

The CDR3 DNA reads as TGTGCCTGGAGCAGTAGCGGGATAGATACGCAGTATTTT. Encoded protein: CAWSSSGIDTQYF. This chain connects TRBV30 to TRBJ2-3; 8 bases map to TRBD2. CDR3 length equals 13 residues. Germline CDR1 GTSNPN, CDR2 SVGIG (reference sequence). The V and J ends lost 3 bases and 5 bases, in that order; junction bases with no gene match: 4.

By share, this clone counts as medium-sized (0.01 to 0.1%). The chain joins TRBV7-2 to TRBJ1-5; D is ambiguous. The CDR3 loop spans 14 amino acids. Per germline, CDR1 SGHTA and CDR2 FQGNSA. The V gene lost 7 bases and the J gene lost 5 bases, with 15 bases spanning the gap. CDR3 sequence reads: CASTGGQYDQPQHF. CDR3 DNA: TGTGCCAGCACGGGCGGCCAGTATGATCAGCCCCAGCATTTT.

The rearrangement joins TRBV5-1 to TRBJ2-5; either TRBD1 or TRBD2 may supply D (5 bases each). V gave up 0 bases and J gave up 5 bases, with 11 bases separating them. From germline, CDR1 is SGHRS and CDR2 YFSETQ. The CDR3 runs to 14 residues. Here the CDR3 reads CASSLGGPRETQYF. CDR3 nucleotide sequence: TGCGCCAGCAGCTTGGGGGGACCTCGCGAGACCCAGTACTTC.

Points on this clone: A much larger clone differs by one base, so this may be a read error. The same CDR3 is also encoded by other DNA sequences in this sample. V is TRBV4-2 and J is TRBJ2-3; unclear D gene. The CDR3 length is 14 residues. Per the germline V gene, CDR1 is LGHNA and CDR2 is YNFKEQ. Trimming took off 1 base at V and 0 bases at J, with 5 bases between the two ends. The CDR3 region has the DNA TGTGCCAGCAGCCAAGGGACCAGCACAGATACGCAGTATTTT. Amino acid sequence: CASSQGTSTDTQYF.

This clone was recorded once. The V gene is TRBV28, the J gene TRBJ2-7, with D tentatively TRBD1 (6 bases). V lost 6 bases and J 5 bases, leaving 26 bases between the germline ends. Per the germline V gene, CDR1 is MDHEN and CDR2 is SYDVKM. The CDR3 length is 17 residues. The CDR3 DNA sequence: TGTGCCAGCAGGCCCTCACATCTCAGGGGAAGGATACACGAGCAGTACTTC. Residues: CASRPSHLRGRIHEQYF.

This clone was recorded a few times. CDR3 sequence: CASRGNYEQYF. The CDR3 DNA reads as TGTGCCAGTCGAGGGAACTACGAGCAGTACTTC. This rearrangement joins TRBV28 to TRBJ2-7; a weak D match, TRBD2 (5 bases). The CDR3 has 11 residues. In germline, CDR1 is MDHEN, CDR2 SYDVKM. V was cut by 9 bases and J by 3 bases, with 9 bases left in between.

This rearrangement joins TRBV5-1 to TRBJ2-5; 7 positions match TRBD2. Germline CDR1 is SGHRS and CDR2 is YFSETQ. With 4 bases clipped from V and 5 bases from J, the junction kept 20 bases outside the gene matches. This CDR3 spans 18 amino acids. CDR3 in DNA: TGCGCCAGCAGCCGGGAGGTTCGACGGAGGGGCCAGCGGGAGACCCAGTACTTC. It encodes CASSREVRRRGQRETQYF.

J is TRBJ1-5 and V is TRBV5-5; 8 bases are a match to TRBD1. The V gene end was trimmed by 4 bases and the J gene end by 2 bases; junction bases not matched to a gene: 5. The CDR3 sequence is 15 residues long. Germline V CDR1 and CDR2: SGHKS, YYEKEE (reference sequence). In DNA, the CDR3 is TGTGCCAGCAGCCCCACGACAGGGGGCAATCAGCCCCAGCATTTT. It yields the protein CASSPTTGGNQPQHF.

This clone was detected ten times or more. The CDR3 coding sequence is TGTGCCAGCAGTCAGATGGGAGGTCCCCAGCATTTT. Translation: CASSQMGGPQHF. The gene calls are TRBV2 and TRBJ1-5; D remains unclear. The V end was cut by 5 bases, the J end by 10 bases, with 12 bases between. The CDR3 extends over 12 amino acids. Germline CDR1 SNHLY, CDR2 FYNNEI.

This clone showed up just a few times. J is TRBJ2-3 and V is TRBV27, with 14 bases aligning to TRBD2. CDR1 and CDR2 from the germline V gene are MNHEY and SMNVEV (reference sequence). Trimming took 2 bases from V and 4 from J; bases not matched to a gene: 5. The CDR3 runs 17 residues. The CDR3: CASSLLTSGRGADTQYF. In DNA form, the CDR3 reads TGTGCCAGCAGTTTACTGACTAGCGGGAGGGGGGCAGATACGCAGTATTTT.

This clone appeared a few times. CDR3 nucleotides: TGTGCCAGTAGTATCACTAGCGGGCCCCGAGGCGAGCAGTACTTC. Protein product: CASSITSGPRGEQYF. This rearrangement joins TRBV19 to TRBJ2-7, with 9 positions matching TRBD2. The V segment lost 3 bases and the J segment 6 bases; nucleotides outside the gene matches: 9. This CDR3 region has 15 residues. Germline CDR1 LNHDA, CDR2 SQIVND (reference sequence).

This clone appeared once. The chain joins TRBV10-1 to TRBJ2-3; no reliable D call. This CDR3 contains 11 residues. From germline, CDR1 is WNHNN and CDR2 SYGVQD (reference sequence). Trimming removed 4 bases at V and 4 bases at J, with 3 bases between. The CDR3 sequence: CASSAADTQYF. The CDR3 DNA reads as TGCGCCAGCAGTGCGGCAGATACGCAGTATTTT.

The CDR3 DNA is TGTGCCAGCAGTTTAACGCGGCTAGCGGGTAGCACAGATACGCAGTATTTT. Amino acids: CASSLTRLAGSTDTQYF. This chain uses TRBV27 with TRBJ2-3; 8 nucleotides match TRBD2. The trim removed 2 bases at V and 0 bases at J, leaving 7 bases unmatched. This CDR3 comprises 17 residues. The germline CDR1 and CDR2 sequences are MNHEY and SMNVEV (reference sequence).

The V and J genes are TRBV28 and TRBJ1-1; D gene unclear. The CDR3 runs 14 residues. From germline, CDR1 is MDHEN and CDR2 SYDVKM. The V gene lost 3 bases and the J gene lost 11 bases, with 19 bases spanning the gap. Here the CDR3 DNA reads TGTGCCAGCAGTTTCTCTACCGGAAGAGGTCGGGCTTTCTTT. Translation: CASSFSTGRGRAFF.

Details on this clone: Other DNA sequences in the same sample also yield this CDR3. The genes are TRBV5-1 and TRBJ1-4; D gene ambiguous. V lost 1 base and J lost 5, with 6 bases in between. Germline CDR1 SGHRS, CDR2 YFSETQ. The CDR3 spans 13 residues. DNA of the CDR3: TGCGCCAGCAGCTTGTTAGGGAATGAAAAACTGTTTTTT. Translation gives CASSLLGNEKLFF. Based on the CDR3 plus reference TRBV5-1 and TRBJ1-4, the full variable domain is KAGVTQTPRYLIKTRGQQVTLSCSPISGHRSVSWYQQTPGQGLQFLFEYFSETQRNKGNFPGRFSGRQFSNSRSEMNVSTLELGDSALYLCASSLLGNEKLFFGSGTQLSVL.

This CDR3 is CASSRDSFSGNTIYF. DNA for the CDR3: TGTGCCAGCAGCCGAGACAGCTTCTCTGGAAACACCATATATTTT. The rearrangement uses TRBV16 and TRBJ1-3; D may be TRBD1 (5 bases). The CDR3 extends over 15 amino acids. V lost 4 bases and J 0 bases, leaving 10 bases between the germline ends. The germline V gene has CDR1 KGHSY and CDR2 FQNENV.

This clone was detected only a few times. V usage is TRBV13 and J usage is TRBJ2-5; 12 nucleotides line up with TRBD1. The CDR3 length is 15 residues. Germline V lookup: CDR1 PRHDT, CDR2 FYEKMQ (reference sequence). V shed 6 bases, J shed 6 bases, and the junction held 8 bases outside the gene matches. CDR3 residues: CASSYRDRGLKTQYF. In DNA form, the CDR3 reads TGTGCCAGCAGTTACCGGGACAGGGGGCTCAAGACCCAGTACTTC.

Worth noting for this clone: The same CDR3 is also encoded by other DNA sequences in this sample. This chain uses TRBV4-1 with TRBJ2-5; D is uncertain. Germline CDR1 is MGHRA and CDR2 is YSYEKL. The CDR3 sequence is 13 residues long. The V end was cut by 1 base, the J end by 5 bases, with 8 bases between. The CDR3: CASSQGLVETQYF. The CDR3 nucleotides are TGCGCCAGCAGCCAAGGGCTAGTGGAGACCCAGTACTTC.

The genes are TRBV6-5 and TRBJ2-5, with D perhaps matching TRBD1 or TRBD2 (6 bases each). Looked up from germline, CDR1 is MNHEY and CDR2 is SVGAGI. CDR3 length: 15 residues. With 2 bases removed from V and 5 bases from J, the gap between germline ends came to 15 bases. This chain's CDR3 is CASSYTGRDWETQYF. DNA for the CDR3: TGTGCCAGCAGTTACACAGGGCGGGACTGGGAGACCCAGTACTTC.

This chain uses TRBV6-1 with TRBJ2-7; no clear D gene. V was cut by 6 bases and J by 4 bases, with 7 bases left in between. Germline-derived CDR1 and CDR2 are MNHNS and SASEGT. This CDR3 is 11 amino acids long. The CDR3 sequence is CASSSLYEQYF. CDR3 DNA: TGTGCCAGCAGCAGCTTGTACGAGCAGTACTTC.

V is TRBV25-1 and J is TRBJ2-1; 9 bases are a match to TRBD2. This CDR3 comprises 18 residues. From germline, CDR1 is MGHDK and CDR2 SYGVNS. Unmatched junction bases numbered 11, after V lost 0 bases and J lost 5 bases. The CDR3: CASSEYRGSGSVHNEQFF. The DNA for the CDR3 is TGTGCCAGCAGTGAATACCGAGGTAGCGGGAGTGTCCACAATGAGCAGTTCTTC. Based on the CDR3 plus reference TRBV25-1 and TRBJ2-1, the full variable domain is EADIYQTPRYLVIGTGKKITLECSQTMGHDKMYWYQQDPGMELHLIHYSYGVNSTEKGDLSSESTVSRIRTEHFPLTLESARPSHTSQYLCASSEYRGSGSVHNEQFFGPGTRLTVL.

The chain employs TRBV6-1 and TRBJ1-2; D uncertain. Germline lookup yields CDR1 MNHNS and CDR2 SASEGT. This CDR3 spans 15 amino acids. V was shortened by 5 bases and J by 0 bases, with 13 bases between the two germline ends. CDR3 sequence (DNA): TGTGCCAGCAGTCAGCGGACGGAGCCTAACTATGGCTACACCTTC. As protein: CASSQRTEPNYGYTF.

V usage is TRBV27 and J usage is TRBJ2-3, with a tentative D call TRBD2 (5 bases). Germline V gives CDR1 MNHEY, CDR2 SMNVEV (reference sequence). The CDR3 consists of 12 residues. Trimming took off 4 bases at V and 5 bases at J, with 7 bases between the two ends. In DNA form, the CDR3 reads TGTGCCAGCAGTTCTCGGGGAGATACGCAGTATTTT. Translating it yields CASSSRGDTQYF.